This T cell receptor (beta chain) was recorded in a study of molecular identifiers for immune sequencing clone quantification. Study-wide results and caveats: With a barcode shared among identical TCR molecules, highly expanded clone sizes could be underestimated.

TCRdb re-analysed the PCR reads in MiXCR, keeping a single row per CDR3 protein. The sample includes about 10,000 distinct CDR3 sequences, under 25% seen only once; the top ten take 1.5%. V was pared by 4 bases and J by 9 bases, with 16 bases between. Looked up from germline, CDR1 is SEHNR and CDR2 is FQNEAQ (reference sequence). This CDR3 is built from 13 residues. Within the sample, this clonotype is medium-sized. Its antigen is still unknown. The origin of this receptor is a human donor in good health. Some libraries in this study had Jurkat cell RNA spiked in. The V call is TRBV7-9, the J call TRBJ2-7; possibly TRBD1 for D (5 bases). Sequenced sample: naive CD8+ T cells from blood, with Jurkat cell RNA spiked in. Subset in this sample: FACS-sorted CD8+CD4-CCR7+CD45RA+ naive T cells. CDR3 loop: CASSSLGYQGQYF. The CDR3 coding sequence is TGTGCCAGCAGCTCCCTGGGTTATCAGGGGCAGTACTTC.